This T cell receptor (beta chain) is from a study of blood T cell repertoires in COVID-19 (dated by TCRdb to the early 2020s). Regarding the research as a whole: Samples covering the acute and convalescent phases of COVID-19 were provided by collaborators in the United States, Italy and Spain. The material from the prospective study consisted of cDNA or gDNA derived from T cells, B-cell-depleted T cells, or PBMCs. The dataset comprised deeply sampled blood TCRbeta repertoires from subjects exposed to, actively infected with, or recovered from COVID-19. The repertoires were made available in a free public database intended to serve as a resource for research on the immune response to SARS-CoV-2. The samples were drawn from two sources: the first 160 participants of the ongoing ImmuneRACE study, and 1,200 or so subjects contributed by 6 global collaborators. The sample metadata nearly always contained a de-identified subject ID, COVID-19 status, age in years and sex. Where available, HLA class I and class II types were obtained from metadata supplied by the sample provider rather than from assay-based typing. The research as a whole found: How much clinical and demographic metadata was included differed by source and by participant, and the metadata was provided uncurated.

The immunoSEQ Assay, a bias-controlled multiplex PCR, was used to amplify TCRbeta CDR3 regions from genomic DNA. Per the source publication's procedure: Nucleated cell counts per sample were estimated from amplification of reference gene primers within the assay. To quantify the absolute abundance of each unique TCRbeta CDR3 rearrangement, sequence reads were collapsed and filtered. For each sample, productive Simpson clonality was calculated as the square root of Simpson's diversity index across productive rearrangements. In TCRdb, the immuneACCESS table is reduced to in-frame sequences with V and J assigned. These tables do not hold every clone; where another copy was compared, an unresolved V gene accounts for under half, and the others remain unexplained. V, J and clone size reflect that table, while D and trimming were determined from the DNA. Across this sample there are approximately 180,000 clones, with 88% seen only once. The ten largest make up approximately 4% of the sample.

As to this clone: The specificity of this receptor is unknown. The sample holds no much larger clone one base away, and base qualities are not on file.

Whole blood was collected in K2EDTA tubes by collaborating institutions according to the institutions' own protocols. For TCRbeta analysis, collaborators shipped samples in one of three forms: frozen whole blood, isolated PBMCs, or DNA extracted from either of those sample types. From a lookup of the germline V gene (reference sequence), CDR1 and CDR2 are LNHDA and SQIVND. The cysteine opens and the phenylalanine closes a CDR3 of 15 amino acids. Only the CDR3 portion is preserved as DNA: 45 bases, with reading frame beginning at the first base. At the junction V is shortened by 3 bases and J by 7 bases; bases outside the gene matches: 6.

Recombination connected TRBV19 to TRBJ2-1; the central 10 bases match TRBD2. This TCR derives from a human donor in a cohort sampled during active COVID-19. Material for sequencing was peripheral blood. The nucleotides are TGTGCCAGTAGTATCTCTCTAGCGGGAGCTAATGAGCAGTTCTTC. This encodes CASSISLAGANEQFF.